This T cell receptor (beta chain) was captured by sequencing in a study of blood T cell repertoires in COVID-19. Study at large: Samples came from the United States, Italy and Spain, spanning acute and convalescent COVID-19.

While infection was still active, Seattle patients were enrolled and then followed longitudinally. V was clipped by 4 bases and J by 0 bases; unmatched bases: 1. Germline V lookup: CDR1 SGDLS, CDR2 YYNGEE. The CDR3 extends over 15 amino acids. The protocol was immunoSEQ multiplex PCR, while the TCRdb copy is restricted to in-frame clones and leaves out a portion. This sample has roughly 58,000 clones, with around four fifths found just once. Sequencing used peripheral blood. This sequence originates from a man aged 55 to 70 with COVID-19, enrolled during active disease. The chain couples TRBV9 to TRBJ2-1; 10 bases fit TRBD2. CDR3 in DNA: TGTGCCAGCAGCTCTAGCGGGAGCTCCTACAATGAGCAGTTCTTC. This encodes CASSSSGSSYNEQFF.